These T cell receptor beta chains were read from a single sample in a study of CD8 T cells in ankylosing spondylitis. TCRdb processed the 5' RACE reads anew with MiXCR; each CDR3 protein has one entry. The repertoire has about 160,000 distinct CDR3 sequences, just over 9.5% of them found once; the top ten carry over 12%. The source material was blood, either unsorted or a sorted T cell fraction (not recorded which). The receptors come from a female donor with ankylosing spondylitis or in good health (not recorded which). Each CDR3 is given with its conserved first and last residue. D genes are given only for firm matches. Expanded clones get a size class; other rows say once, few or many, or leave the size out.

CDR3 protein: CSVGSPSEAFF
CDR3 DNA: TGCAGCGTTGGATCGCCTTCTGAAGCTTTCTTT
J gene: TRBJ1-1
D gene: .
clone size: many
V gene: TRBV29-1

CDR3 protein: CASSNILGPGATEAFF
CDR3 DNA: TGCGCCAGCAGCAACATATTGGGGCCGGGGGCCACTGAAGCTTTCTTT
J gene: TRBJ1-1
D gene: .
clone size: many
V gene: TRBV5-1

CDR3 protein: CATSDSSTDTQYF
CDR3 DNA: TGTGCCACCAGTGATTCTAGCACAGATACGCAGTATTTT
J gene: TRBJ2-3
D gene: .
clone size: many
V gene: TRBV24-1

CDR3 protein: CASSPTGGWNEQFF
CDR3 DNA: TGTGCCAGCAGCCCGACAGGGGGTTGGAATGAGCAGTTCTTC
J gene: TRBJ2-1
D gene: TRBD1
clone size: few
V gene: TRBV16

CDR3 protein: CASSSPTSGENEQFF
CDR3 DNA: TGTGCCAGCAGTTCTCCGACTAGCGGAGAGAATGAGCAGTTCTTC
J gene: TRBJ2-1
D gene: TRBD2
clone size: .
V gene: TRBV27

CDR3 protein: CASSQEDMGRPSYGYTF
CDR3 DNA: TGCGCCAGCAGCCAAGAAGATATGGGGCGACCCTCCTATGGCTACACCTTC
J gene: TRBJ1-2
D gene: .
clone size: many
V gene: TRBV4-3

CDR3 protein: CASSTTSGSGNEQFF
CDR3 DNA: TGTGCCAGCAGCACGACTAGCGGGAGTGGCAATGAGCAGTTCTTC
J gene: TRBJ2-1
D gene: TRBD2
clone size: .
V gene: TRBV7-6

CDR3 protein: CASTMGYNTEAFF
CDR3 DNA: TGTGCCAGCACCATGGGATATAACACTGAAGCTTTCTTT
J gene: TRBJ1-1
D gene: .
clone size: few
V gene: TRBV25-1

CDR3 protein: CASFGRDLNSGANVLTF
CDR3 DNA: TGTGCCAGCTTCGGCCGGGACCTGAACTCTGGGGCCAACGTCCTGACTTTC
J gene: TRBJ2-6
D gene: .
clone size: .
V gene: TRBV18

CDR3 protein: CASSIAGSSQPQHF
CDR3 DNA: TGTGCCAGCAGTATCGCGGGATCGAGTCAGCCCCAGCATTTT
J gene: TRBJ1-5
D gene: .
clone size: .
V gene: TRBV12-3/TRBV12-4

CDR3 protein: CASSPPEKGPYEQYF
CDR3 DNA: TGTGCCAGCTCACCACCCGAAAAGGGTCCCTACGAGCAGTACTTC
J gene: TRBJ2-7
D gene: .
clone size: few
V gene: TRBV18

CDR3 protein: CASSLDTSGSSEQFF
CDR3 DNA: TGTGCCAGCAGTTTAGACACTAGCGGGAGTAGTGAGCAGTTCTTC
J gene: TRBJ2-1
D gene: TRBD2
clone size: many
V gene: TRBV28

CDR3 protein: CASSLSGEAYEQYF
CDR3 DNA: TGTGCCAGCAGCTTATCGGGGGAAGCCTACGAGCAGTACTTC
J gene: TRBJ2-7
D gene: .
clone size: few
V gene: TRBV11-2

CDR3 protein: CASSSPLAGGTLTGELFF
CDR3 DNA: TGTGCCAGCAGTTCCCCCCTAGCGGGAGGCACCCTCACCGGGGAGCTGTTTTTT
J gene: TRBJ2-2
D gene: TRBD2
clone size: few
V gene: TRBV6-5

CDR3 protein: CASSYSRDAPGTQYF
CDR3 DNA: TGTGCCAGCAGTTATTCGCGGGATGCGCCAGGGACCCAGTACTTC
J gene: TRBJ2-5
D gene: .
clone size: medium-sized
V gene: TRBV6-2/TRBV6-3

CDR3 protein: CASRPPDSLNTEAFF
CDR3 DNA: TGTGCCAGCAGGCCACCGGACAGTCTAAACACTGAAGCTTTCTTT
J gene: TRBJ1-1
D gene: .
clone size: .
V gene: TRBV6-1

CDR3 protein: CASSFTPIMDTEAFF
CDR3 DNA: TGTGCCAGCAGCTTTACCCCTATTATGGACACTGAAGCTTTCTTT
J gene: TRBJ1-1
D gene: .
clone size: many
V gene: TRBV11-2

CDR3 protein: CARNRENTEAFF
CDR3 DNA: TGTGCCAGGAATCGGGAGAACACTGAAGCTTTCTTT
J gene: TRBJ1-1
D gene: .
clone size: .
V gene: TRBV2

CDR3 protein: CASKGQNIYYGYTF
CDR3 DNA: TGTGCCAGCAAGGGACAGAACATTTACTATGGCTACACCTTC
J gene: TRBJ1-2
D gene: TRBD1
clone size: .
V gene: TRBV3-1

CDR3 protein: CASSELRGAAIGEQFF
CDR3 DNA: TGTGCCAGCAGCGAACTACGGGGGGCCGCTATCGGTGAGCAGTTCTTC
J gene: TRBJ2-1
D gene: .
clone size: .
V gene: TRBV9

CDR3 protein: CASSLRAGPIYEQYF
CDR3 DNA: TGTGCCAGCAGCTTGAGGGCGGGGCCCATCTACGAGCAGTACTTC
J gene: TRBJ2-7
D gene: .
clone size: .
V gene: TRBV5-6

CDR3 protein: CSAGREAFF
CDR3 DNA: TGCAGCGCAGGTAGGGAAGCTTTCTTT
J gene: TRBJ1-1
D gene: .
clone size: few
V gene: TRBV29-1

CDR3 protein: CASSLGTLDSYNEQFF
CDR3 DNA: TGTGCCAGCAGCTTAGGGACTCTAGACTCCTACAATGAGCAGTTCTTC
J gene: TRBJ2-1
D gene: .
clone size: many
V gene: TRBV7-6

CDR3 protein: CAWTGRDEAFF
CDR3 DNA: TGTGCCTGGACCGGCAGAGATGAAGCTTTCTTT
J gene: TRBJ1-1
D gene: .
clone size: .
V gene: TRBV30

CDR3 protein: CASSLVSSEEQYF
CDR3 DNA: TGTGCCAGCAGCTTGGTTTCTAGTGAGGAGCAGTACTTC
J gene: TRBJ2-7
D gene: .
clone size: .
V gene: TRBV5-4

CDR3 protein: CASSYGGYGNQPQHF
CDR3 DNA: TGTGCCAGCAGTTACGGAGGGTATGGCAATCAGCCCCAGCATTTT
J gene: TRBJ1-5
D gene: .
clone size: many
V gene: TRBV6-5